Detailed here is one T cell receptor beta chain. The target antigen is unknown. This sample is part of a study of CXCR3-negative and CXCR3-positive naive CD8 T cells. Study-wide findings and caveats: In both naive subsets diversity was comparably high, whereas memory CD8+ cells showed much lower diversity. CXCR3-positive naive cells had TRB CDR3s that were more hydrophobic than CXCR3-negative naive cells had. Memory, not naive, CXCR3-negative and CXCR3-positive cells differed in TRBV-TRBJ usage.

Libraries were UMI-labeled 5' RACE TRB cDNA. TCRdb re-called the 5' RACE reads and shows each CDR3 protein once, DNA omitted. This sample carries around 110,000 distinct CDR3 sequences, with 0.35% to 0.4% going to the ten biggest clones. Among CD8+ T cells, naive ones were CD45RO-CCR7+CD27+CD95-. Sequenced sample: naive CXCR3+ CD8+ T cells from blood. Subset in this sample: CD45RO-CCR7+CD27+CD95- naive CD8+ T cells expressing CXCR3 (TNR3+). This receptor was taken from a human donor in good health. Some clones in this sample may be carry-over from other donors' samples.

The CDR3 region is CASSKWDVARNYGYTF. This chain uses TRBV21-1 with TRBJ1-2; the D call of TRBD1 rests on TCRdb alone, since no DNA is present to check it. TRBV21-1 is a pseudogene segment. This CDR3 region has 16 residues.